This T cell receptor (beta chain) originates from a study of OX40 agonist ivuxolimab in advanced cancers. Study-level results: Antigen specificity was not determined for the expanded peripheral T cells.

In regard to this clone: Its target is unknown.

This CDR3 is 15 amino acids long. V was clipped by 5 bases and J by 3 bases; unmatched bases: 6. Germline values: CDR1 MNHEY, CDR2 SVGAGI. Produced via immunoSEQ multiplex PCR; TCRdb's table is partial and in-frame only. The table has roughly 30,000 clones, roughly 80% seen once. The source was CD4+ or CD8+ T cells sorted from blood, collected in a trial of the OX40 agonist ivuxolimab. This sequence was found in an adult with an advanced solid tumor such as melanoma, head and neck, liver or kidney cancer. This chain connects TRBV6-5 to TRBJ2-7, with TRBD1 matching 11 bases. The chain's CDR3 is CASSMGTGGLYEQYF. The CDR3 nucleotides are TGTGCCAGCAGTATGGGGACAGGGGGGCTCTACGAGCAGTACTTC.